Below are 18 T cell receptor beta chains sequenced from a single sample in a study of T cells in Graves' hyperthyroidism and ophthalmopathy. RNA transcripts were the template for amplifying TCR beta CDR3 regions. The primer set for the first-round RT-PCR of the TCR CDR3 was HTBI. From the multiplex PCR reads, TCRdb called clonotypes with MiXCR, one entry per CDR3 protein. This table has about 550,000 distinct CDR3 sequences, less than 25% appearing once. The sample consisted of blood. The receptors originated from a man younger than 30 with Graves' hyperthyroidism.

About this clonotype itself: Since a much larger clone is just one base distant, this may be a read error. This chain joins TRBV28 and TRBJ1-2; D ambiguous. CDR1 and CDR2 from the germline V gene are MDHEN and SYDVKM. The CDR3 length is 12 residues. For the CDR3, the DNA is TGTTCCACCCGGGCGGGAGGCTCTGGCTACACCTTC. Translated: CSTRAGGSGYTF.

CDR3 coding DNA: TGTGCCAGCAGTTTACGGCTACCCCGTGAAGCTTTCTTT. Encoded protein: CASSLRLPREAFF. V is TRBV12-3 or TRBV12-4 and J is TRBJ1-1; D gene ambiguous. V dropped 2 bases and J dropped 7 bases, with 11 bases sitting between them. The CDR3 totals 13 residues.

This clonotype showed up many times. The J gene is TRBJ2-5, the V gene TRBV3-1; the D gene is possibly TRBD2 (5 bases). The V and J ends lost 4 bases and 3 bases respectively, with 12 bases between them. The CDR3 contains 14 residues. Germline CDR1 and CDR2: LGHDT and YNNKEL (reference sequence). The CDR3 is CASSPAWRKETQYF. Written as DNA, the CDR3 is TGTGCCAGCAGCCCGGCTTGGAGGAAAGAGACCCAGTACTTC.

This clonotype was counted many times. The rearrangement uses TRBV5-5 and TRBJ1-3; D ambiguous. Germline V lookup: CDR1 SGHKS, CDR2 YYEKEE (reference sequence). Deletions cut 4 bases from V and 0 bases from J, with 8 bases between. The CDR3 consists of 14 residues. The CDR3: CASSTTDSGNTIYF. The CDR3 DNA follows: TGTGCCAGCAGCACCACGGACTCTGGAAACACCATATATTTT.

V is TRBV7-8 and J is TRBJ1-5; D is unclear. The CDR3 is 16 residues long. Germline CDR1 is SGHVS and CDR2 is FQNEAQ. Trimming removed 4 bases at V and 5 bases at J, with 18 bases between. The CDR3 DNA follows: TGTGCCAGCAGCTCACGTGGGTCGGGAGACGATCAGCCCCAGCATTTT. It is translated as CASSSRGSGDDQPQHF.

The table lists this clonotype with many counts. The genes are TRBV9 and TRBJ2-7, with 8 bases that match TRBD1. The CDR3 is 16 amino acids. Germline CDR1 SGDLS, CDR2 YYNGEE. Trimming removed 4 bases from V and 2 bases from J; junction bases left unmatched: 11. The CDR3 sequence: CASSYRQGFNTYEQYF. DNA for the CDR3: TGTGCCAGCAGCTACAGACAGGGGTTTAATACCTACGAGCAGTACTTC.

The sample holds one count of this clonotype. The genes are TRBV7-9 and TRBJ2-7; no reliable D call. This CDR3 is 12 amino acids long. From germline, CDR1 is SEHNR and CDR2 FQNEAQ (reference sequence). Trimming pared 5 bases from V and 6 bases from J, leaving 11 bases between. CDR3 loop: CASSPPIPEQYF. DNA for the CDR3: TGTGCCAGCAGCCCGCCCATCCCCGAGCAGTACTTC.

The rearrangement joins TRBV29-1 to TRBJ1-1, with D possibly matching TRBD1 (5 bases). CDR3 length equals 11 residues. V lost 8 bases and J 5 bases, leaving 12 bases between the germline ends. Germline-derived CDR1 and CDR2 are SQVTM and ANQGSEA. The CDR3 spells CSWSRETEAFF. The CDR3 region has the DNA TGCAGCTGGAGCAGGGAAACTGAAGCTTTCTTT.

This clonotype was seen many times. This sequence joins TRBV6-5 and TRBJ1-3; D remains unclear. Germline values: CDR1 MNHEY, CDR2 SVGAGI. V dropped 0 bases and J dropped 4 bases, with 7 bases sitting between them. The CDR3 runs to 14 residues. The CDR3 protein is CASSYSGEGNTIYF. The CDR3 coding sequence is TGTGCCAGCAGTTACTCAGGAGAGGGAAACACCATATATTTT.

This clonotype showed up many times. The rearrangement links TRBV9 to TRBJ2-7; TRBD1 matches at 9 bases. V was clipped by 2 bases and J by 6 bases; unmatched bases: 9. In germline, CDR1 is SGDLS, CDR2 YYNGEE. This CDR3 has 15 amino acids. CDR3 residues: CASSVTGQGISEQYF. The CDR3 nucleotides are TGTGCCAGCAGCGTCACGGGACAGGGTATTTCCGAGCAGTACTTC.

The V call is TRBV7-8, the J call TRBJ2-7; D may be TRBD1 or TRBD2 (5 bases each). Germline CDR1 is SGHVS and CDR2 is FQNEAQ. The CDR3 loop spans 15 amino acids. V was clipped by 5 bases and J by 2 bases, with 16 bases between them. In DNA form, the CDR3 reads TGTGCCAGCAGCCTGAGGACACGGGGCACCTACGAGCAGTACTTC. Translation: CASSLRTRGTYEQYF.

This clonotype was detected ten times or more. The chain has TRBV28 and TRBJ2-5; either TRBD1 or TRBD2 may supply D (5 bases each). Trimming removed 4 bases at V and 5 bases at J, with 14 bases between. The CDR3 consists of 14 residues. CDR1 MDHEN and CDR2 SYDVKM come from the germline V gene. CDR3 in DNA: TGTGCCAGCAGTTCCGGGGACCGAGGGGAGACCCAGTACTTC. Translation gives CASSSGDRGETQYF. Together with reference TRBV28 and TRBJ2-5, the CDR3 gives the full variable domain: DVKVTQSSRYLVKRTGEKVFLECVQDMDHENMFWYRQDPGLGLRLIYFSYDVKMKEKGDIPEGYSVSREKKERFSLILESASTNQTSMYLCASSSGDRGETQYFGPGTRLLVL.

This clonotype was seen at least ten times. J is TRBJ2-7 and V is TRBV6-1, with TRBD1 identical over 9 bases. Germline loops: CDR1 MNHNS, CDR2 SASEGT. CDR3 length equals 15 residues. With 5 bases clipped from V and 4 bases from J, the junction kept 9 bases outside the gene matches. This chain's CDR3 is CASSTLGQGWYEQYF. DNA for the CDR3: TGTGCCAGCAGTACCCTGGGACAGGGTTGGTACGAGCAGTACTTC.

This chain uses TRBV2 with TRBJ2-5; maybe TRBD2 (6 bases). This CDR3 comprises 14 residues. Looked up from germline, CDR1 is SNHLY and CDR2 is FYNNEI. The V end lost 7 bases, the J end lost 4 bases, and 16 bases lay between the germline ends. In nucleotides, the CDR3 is TGTGCCAGCAAGGAAGGTCTAGCGATAGAGACCCAGTACTTC. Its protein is CASKEGLAIETQYF.

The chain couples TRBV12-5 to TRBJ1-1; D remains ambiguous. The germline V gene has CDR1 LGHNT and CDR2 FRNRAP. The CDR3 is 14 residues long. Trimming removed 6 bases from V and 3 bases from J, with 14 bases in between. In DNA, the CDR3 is TGTGCTAGTGGAACATCAAGGGCAGACACTGAAGCTTTCTTT. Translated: CASGTSRADTEAFF.

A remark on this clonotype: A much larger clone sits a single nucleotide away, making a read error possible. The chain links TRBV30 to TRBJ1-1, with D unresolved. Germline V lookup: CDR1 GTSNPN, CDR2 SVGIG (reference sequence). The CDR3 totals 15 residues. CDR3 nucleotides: TGTGCCTGGACCGCATGGGTAGGCCAGGTTACTGAAGCTTGCTTT. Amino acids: CAWTAWVGQVTEACF.

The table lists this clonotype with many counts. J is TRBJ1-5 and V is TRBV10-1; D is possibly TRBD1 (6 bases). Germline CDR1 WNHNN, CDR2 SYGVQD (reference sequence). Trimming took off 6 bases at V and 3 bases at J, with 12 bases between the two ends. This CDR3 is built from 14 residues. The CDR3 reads CASRRTVPNQPQHF. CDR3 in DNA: TGCGCCAGCAGGAGGACAGTCCCCAATCAGCCCCAGCATTTT.

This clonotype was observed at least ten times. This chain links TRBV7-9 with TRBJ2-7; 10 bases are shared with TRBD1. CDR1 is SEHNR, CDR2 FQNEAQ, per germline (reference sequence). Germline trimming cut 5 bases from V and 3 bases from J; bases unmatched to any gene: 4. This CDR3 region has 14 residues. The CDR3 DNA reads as TGTGCCAGCAGCCCGGGACAGGGGAACTACGAGCAGTACTTC. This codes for CASSPGQGNYEQYF.